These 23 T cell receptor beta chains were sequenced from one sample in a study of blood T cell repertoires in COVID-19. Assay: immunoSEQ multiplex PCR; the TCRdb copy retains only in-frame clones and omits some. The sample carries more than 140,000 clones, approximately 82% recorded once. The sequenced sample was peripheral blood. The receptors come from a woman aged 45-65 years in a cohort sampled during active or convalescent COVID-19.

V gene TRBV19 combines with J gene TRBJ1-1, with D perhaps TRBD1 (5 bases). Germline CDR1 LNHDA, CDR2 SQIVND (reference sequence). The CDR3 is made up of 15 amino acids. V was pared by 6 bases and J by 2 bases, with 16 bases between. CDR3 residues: CASSRAGWSNTEAFF. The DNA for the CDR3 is TGTGCCAGTAGCAGGGCAGGGTGGTCCAACACTGAAGCTTTCTTT.

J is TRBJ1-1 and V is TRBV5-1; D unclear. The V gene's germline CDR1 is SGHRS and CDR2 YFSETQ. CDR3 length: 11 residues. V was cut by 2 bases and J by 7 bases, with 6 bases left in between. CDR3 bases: TGCGCCAGCAGCTTAGCTGGTGAAGCTTTCTTT. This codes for CASSLAGEAFF.

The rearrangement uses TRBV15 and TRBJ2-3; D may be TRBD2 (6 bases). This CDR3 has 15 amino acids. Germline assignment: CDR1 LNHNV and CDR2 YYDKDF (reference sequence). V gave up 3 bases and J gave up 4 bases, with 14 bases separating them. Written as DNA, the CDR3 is TGTGCCACCAGCAGGCGGGGAGGAGAGGCAGATACGCAGTATTTT. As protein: CATSRRGGEADTQYF.

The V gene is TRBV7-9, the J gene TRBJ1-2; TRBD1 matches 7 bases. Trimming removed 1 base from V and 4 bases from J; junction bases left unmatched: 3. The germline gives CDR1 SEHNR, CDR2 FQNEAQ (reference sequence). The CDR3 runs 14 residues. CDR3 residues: CASSLDRDSYGYTF. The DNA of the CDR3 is TGTGCCAGCAGCTTAGACAGGGACAGCTATGGCTACACCTTC. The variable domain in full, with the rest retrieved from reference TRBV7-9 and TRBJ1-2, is DTGVSQNPRHKITKRGQNVTFRCDPISEHNRLYWYRQTLGQGPEFLTYFQNEAQLEKSRLLSDRFSAERPKGSFSTLEIQRTEQGDSAMYLCASSLDRDSYGYTFGSGTRLTVV.

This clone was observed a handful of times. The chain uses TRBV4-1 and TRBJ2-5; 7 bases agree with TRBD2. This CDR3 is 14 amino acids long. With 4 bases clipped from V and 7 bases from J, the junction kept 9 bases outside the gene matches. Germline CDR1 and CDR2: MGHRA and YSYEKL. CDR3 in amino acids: CASSPGPSGGTQYF. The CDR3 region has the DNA TGCGCCAGCAGCCCAGGACCTAGCGGCGGGACCCAGTACTTC.

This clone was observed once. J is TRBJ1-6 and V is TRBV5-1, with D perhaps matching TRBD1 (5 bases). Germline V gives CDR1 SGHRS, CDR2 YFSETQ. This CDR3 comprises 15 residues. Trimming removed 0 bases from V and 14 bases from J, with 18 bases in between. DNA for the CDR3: TGCGCCAGCAGCTTGGAGCGGGGCCCCGGTCGAACCCTCCACTTT. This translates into CASSLERGPGRTLHF.

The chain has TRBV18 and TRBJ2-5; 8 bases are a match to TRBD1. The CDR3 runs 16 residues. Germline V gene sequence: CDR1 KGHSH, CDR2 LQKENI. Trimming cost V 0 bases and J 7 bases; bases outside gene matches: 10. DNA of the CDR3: TGTGCCAGCTCACCACCGTCGGATCCAGGGGGCGGGACCCAGTACTTC. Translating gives CASSPPSDPGGGTQYF.

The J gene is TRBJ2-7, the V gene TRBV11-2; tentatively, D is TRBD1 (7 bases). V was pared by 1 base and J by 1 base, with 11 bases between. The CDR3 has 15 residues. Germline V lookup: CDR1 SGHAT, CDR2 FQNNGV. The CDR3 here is CASSLGRGQSYEQYF. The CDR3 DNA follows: TGTGCCAGCAGCTTAGGGAGGGGGCAATCCTACGAGCAGTACTTC. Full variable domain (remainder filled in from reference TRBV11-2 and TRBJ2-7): EAGVAQSPRYKIIEKRQSVAFWCNPISGHATLYWYQQILGQGPKLLIQFQNNGVVDDSQLPKDRFSAERLKGVDSTLKIQPAKLEDSAVYLCASSLGRGQSYEQYFGPGTRLTVT.

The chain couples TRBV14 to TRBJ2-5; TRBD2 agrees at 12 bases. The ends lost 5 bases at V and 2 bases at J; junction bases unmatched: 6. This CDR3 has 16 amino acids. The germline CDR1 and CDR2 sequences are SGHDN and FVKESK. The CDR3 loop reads CASSTGLAGNQETQYF. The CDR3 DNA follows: TGTGCCAGCAGCACAGGACTAGCGGGAAATCAAGAGACCCAGTACTTC.

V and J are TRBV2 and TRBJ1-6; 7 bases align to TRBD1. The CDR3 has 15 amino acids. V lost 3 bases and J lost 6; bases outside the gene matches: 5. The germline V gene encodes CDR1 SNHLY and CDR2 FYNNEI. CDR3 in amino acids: CASSEMGQPNSPLHF. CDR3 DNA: TGTGCCAGCAGTGAGATGGGACAGCCTAATTCACCCCTCCACTTT.

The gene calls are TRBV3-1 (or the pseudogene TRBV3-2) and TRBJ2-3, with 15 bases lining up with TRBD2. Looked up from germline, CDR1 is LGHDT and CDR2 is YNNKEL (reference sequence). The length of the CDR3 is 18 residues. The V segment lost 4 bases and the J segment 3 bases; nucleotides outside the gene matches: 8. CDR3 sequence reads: CASSRTSGGGFGTDTQYF. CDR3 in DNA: TGTGCCAGCAGCCGGACTAGCGGGGGGGGATTTGGGACAGATACGCAGTATTTT.

CDR3 sequence: CASSPGGLAGTYEQYF. CDR3 bases: TGTGCCAGCAGCCCAGGTGGGCTAGCGGGGACCTACGAGCAGTACTTC. The chain joins TRBV3-1 (or the pseudogene TRBV3-2) to TRBJ2-7, with 9 bases aligning to TRBD2. The V gene's germline CDR1 is LGHDT and CDR2 YNNKEL (reference sequence). Losses at the gene ends were 4 bases for V and 2 bases for J; bases not matched to a gene: 9. The CDR3 has 16 amino acids.

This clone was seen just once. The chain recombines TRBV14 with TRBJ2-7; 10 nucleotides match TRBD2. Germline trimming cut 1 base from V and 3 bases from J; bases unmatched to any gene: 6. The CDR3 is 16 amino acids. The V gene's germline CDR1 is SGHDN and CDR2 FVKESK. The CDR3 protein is CASSQAPIAGGYEQYF. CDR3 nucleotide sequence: TGTGCCAGCAGCCAAGCTCCCATAGCGGGGGGCTACGAGCAGTACTTC.

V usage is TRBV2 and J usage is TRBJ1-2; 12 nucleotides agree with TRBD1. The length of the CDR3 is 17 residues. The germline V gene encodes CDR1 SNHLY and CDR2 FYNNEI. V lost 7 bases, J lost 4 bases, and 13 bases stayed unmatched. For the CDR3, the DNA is TGTGCCAGCACCCCCGGGACAGGGGGCGCTTCTAGCTATGGCTACACCTTC. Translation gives CASTPGTGGASSYGYTF.

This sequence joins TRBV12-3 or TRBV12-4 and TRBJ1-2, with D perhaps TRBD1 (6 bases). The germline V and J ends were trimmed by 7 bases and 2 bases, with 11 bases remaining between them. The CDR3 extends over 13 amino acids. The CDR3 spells CASTSTGNYGYTF. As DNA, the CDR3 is TGTGCCAGCACCTCTACAGGGAACTATGGCTACACCTTC.

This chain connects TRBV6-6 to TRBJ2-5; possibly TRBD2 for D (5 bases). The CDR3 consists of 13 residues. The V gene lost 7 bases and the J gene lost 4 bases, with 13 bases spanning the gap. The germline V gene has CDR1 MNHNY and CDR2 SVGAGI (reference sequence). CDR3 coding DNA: TGTGCCAGCAATACACTAGGGCGAGAGACCCAGTACTTC. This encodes CASNTLGRETQYF.

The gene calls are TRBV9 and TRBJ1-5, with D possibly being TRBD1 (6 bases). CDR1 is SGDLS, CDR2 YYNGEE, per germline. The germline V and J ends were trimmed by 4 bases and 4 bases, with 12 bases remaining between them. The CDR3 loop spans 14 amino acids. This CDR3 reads CASSKGGGNQPQHF. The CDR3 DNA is TGTGCCAGCAGCAAAGGGGGGGGGAATCAGCCCCAGCATTTT. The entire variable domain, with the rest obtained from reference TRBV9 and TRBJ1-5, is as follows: DSGVTQTPKHLITATGQRVTLRCSPRSGDLSVYWYQQSLDQGLQFLIQYYNGEERAKGNILERFSAQQFPDLHSELNLSSLELGDSALYFCASSKGGGNQPQHFGDGTRLSIL.

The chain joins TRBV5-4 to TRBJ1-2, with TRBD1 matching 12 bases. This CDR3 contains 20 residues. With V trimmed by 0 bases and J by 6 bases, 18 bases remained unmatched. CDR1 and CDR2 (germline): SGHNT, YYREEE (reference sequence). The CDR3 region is CASSLVLFPGTGGALDGYTF. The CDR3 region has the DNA TGTGCCAGCAGCTTGGTCCTCTTTCCCGGGACAGGGGGCGCATTGGATGGCTACACCTTC.

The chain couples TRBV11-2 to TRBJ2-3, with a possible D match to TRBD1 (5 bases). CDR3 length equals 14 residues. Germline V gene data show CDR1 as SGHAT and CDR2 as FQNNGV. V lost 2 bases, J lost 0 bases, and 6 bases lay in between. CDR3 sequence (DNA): TGTGCCAGCAGCTTAAGGGGAAGCACAGATACGCAGTATTTT. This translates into CASSLRGSTDTQYF.

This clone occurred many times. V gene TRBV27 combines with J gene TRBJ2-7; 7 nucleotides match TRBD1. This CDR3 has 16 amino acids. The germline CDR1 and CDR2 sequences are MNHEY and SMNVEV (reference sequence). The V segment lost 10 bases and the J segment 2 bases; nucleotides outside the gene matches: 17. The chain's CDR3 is CATSPSRDSYPYEQYF. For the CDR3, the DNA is TGTGCCACCAGCCCATCCCGGGACAGCTATCCCTACGAGCAGTACTTC.

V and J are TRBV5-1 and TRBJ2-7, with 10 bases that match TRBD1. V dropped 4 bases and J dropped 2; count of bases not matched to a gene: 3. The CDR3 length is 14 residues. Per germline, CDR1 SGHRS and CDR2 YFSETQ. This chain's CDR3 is CASSTGQGTYEQYF. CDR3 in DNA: TGCGCCAGCAGCACGGGACAGGGGACCTACGAGCAGTACTTC.

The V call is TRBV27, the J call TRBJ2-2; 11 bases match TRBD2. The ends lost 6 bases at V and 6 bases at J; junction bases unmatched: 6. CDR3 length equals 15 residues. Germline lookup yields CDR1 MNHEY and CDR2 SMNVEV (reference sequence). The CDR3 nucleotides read TGTGCCAGCAGCCTTAGCGGGGGGGGTCCCGGGGAGCTGTTTTTT. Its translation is CASSLSGGGPGELFF.

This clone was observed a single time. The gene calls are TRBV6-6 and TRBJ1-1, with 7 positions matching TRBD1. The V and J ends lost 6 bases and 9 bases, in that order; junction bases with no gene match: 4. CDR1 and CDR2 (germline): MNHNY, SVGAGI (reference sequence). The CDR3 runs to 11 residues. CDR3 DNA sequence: TGTGCCAGCAGCCAGACAGGGCAAGCTTTCTTT. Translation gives CASSQTGQAFF.